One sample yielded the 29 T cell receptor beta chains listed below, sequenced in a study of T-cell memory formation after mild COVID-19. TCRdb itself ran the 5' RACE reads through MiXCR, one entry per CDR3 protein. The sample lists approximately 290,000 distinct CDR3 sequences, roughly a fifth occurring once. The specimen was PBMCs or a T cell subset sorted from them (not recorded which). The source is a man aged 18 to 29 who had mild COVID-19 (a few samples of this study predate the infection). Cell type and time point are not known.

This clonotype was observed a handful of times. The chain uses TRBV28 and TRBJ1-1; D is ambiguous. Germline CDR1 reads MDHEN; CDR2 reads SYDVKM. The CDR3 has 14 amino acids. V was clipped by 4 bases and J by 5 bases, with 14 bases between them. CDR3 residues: CASSYPTRRTEAFF. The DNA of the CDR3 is TGTGCCAGCAGTTATCCGACAAGGAGGACTGAAGCTTTCTTT.

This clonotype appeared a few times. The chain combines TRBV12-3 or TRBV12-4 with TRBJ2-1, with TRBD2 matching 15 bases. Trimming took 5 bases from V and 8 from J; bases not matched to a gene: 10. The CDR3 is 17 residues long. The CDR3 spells CASSRTSGGDLLYEQFF. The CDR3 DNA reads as TGTGCCAGCAGTAGGACTAGCGGGGGGGATTTGCTCTATGAGCAGTTCTTC.

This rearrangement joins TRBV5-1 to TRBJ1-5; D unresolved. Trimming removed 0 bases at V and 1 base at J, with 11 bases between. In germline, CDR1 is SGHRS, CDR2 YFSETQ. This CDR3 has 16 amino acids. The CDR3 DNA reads TGCGCCAGCAGCTTGGCAAAAAGGCAAAGCAATCAGCCCCAGCATTTT. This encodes CASSLAKRQSNQPQHF.

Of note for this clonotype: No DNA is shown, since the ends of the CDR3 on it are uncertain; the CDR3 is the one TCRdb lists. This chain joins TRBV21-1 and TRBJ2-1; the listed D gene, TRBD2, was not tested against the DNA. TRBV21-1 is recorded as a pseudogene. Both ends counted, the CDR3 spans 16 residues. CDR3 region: CASSKGDYRCHNEQFF.

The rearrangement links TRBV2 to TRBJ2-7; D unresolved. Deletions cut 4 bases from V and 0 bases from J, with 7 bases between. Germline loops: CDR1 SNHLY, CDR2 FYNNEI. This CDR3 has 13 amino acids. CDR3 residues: CASSAAYSYEQYF. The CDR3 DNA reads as TGTGCCAGCAGTGCGGCCTACTCCTACGAGCAGTACTTC.

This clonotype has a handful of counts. CDR3 in amino acids: CSVVRETQYF. CDR3 nucleotide sequence: TGCAGCGTTGTTCGAGAGACCCAGTACTTC. This rearrangement joins TRBV29-1 to TRBJ2-5; D unclear. The CDR3 consists of 10 residues. Per the germline V gene, CDR1 is SQVTM and CDR2 is ANQGSEA. Deletions cut 4 bases from V and 4 bases from J, with 4 bases between.

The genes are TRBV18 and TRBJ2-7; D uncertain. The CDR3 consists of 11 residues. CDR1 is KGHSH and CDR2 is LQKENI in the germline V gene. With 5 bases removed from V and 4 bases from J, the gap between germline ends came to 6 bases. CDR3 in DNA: TGTGCCAGCTCAATAGGGTACGAGCAGTACTTC. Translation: CASSIGYEQYF.

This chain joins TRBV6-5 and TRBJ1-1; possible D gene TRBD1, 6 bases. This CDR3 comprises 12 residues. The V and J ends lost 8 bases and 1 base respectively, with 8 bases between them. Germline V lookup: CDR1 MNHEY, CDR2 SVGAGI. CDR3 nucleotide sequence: TGTGCCAGCGGGGACAAGAACACTGAAGCTTTCTTT. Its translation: CASGDKNTEAFF.

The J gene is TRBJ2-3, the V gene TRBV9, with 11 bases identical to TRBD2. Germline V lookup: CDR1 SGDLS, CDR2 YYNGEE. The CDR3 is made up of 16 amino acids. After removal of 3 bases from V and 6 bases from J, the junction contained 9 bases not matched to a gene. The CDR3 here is CASSAPLAGGQDTQYF. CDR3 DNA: TGTGCCAGCAGCGCCCCTTTAGCGGGGGGGCAGGATACGCAGTATTTT.

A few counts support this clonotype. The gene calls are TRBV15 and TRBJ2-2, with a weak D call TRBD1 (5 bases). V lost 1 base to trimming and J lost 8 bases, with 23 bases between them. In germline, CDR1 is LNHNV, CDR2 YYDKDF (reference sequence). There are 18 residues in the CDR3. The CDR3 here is CATSRGLYRMGQSGELFF. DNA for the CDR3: TGTGCCACCAGCAGAGGCCTCTACCGAATGGGGCAATCGGGGGAGCTGTTTTTT.

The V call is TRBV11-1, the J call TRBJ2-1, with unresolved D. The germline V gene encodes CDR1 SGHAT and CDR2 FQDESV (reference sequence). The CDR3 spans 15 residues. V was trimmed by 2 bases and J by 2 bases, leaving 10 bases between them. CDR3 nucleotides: TGTGCCAGCAGCTTAATGACAATCACCTACAATGAGCAGTTCTTC. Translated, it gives CASSLMTITYNEQFF.

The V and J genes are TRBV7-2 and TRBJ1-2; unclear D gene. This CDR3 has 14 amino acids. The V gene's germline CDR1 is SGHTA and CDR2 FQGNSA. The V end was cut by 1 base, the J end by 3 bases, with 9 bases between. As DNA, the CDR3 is TGTGCCAGCAGCTTAGGTAGCCCGGACTATGGCTACACCTTC. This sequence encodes CASSLGSPDYGYTF.

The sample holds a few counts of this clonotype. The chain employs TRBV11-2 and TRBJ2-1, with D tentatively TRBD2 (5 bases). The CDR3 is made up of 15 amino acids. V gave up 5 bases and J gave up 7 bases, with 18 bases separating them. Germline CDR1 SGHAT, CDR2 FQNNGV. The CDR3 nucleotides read TGTGCCAGCAGCCGAAGCCCTGGACTGGGGAATGAGCAGTTCTTC. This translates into CASSRSPGLGNEQFF. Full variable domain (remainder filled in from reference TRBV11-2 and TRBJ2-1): EAGVAQSPRYKIIEKRQSVAFWCNPISGHATLYWYQQILGQGPKLLIQFQNNGVVDDSQLPKDRFSAERLKGVDSTLKIQPAKLEDSAVYLCASSRSPGLGNEQFFGPGTRLTVL.

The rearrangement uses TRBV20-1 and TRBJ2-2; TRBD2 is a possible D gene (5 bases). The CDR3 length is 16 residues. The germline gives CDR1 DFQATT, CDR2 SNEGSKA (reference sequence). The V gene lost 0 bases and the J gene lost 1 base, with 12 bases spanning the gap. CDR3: CSARDRGWGNTGELFF. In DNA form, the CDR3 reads TGCAGTGCTAGAGATCGAGGGTGGGGGAACACCGGGGAGCTGTTTTTT.

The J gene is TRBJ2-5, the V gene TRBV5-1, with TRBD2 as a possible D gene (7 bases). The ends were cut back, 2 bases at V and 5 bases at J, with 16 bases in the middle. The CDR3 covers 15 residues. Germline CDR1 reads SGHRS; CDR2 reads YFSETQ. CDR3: CASSFGGGAVETQYF. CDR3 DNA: TGCGCCAGCAGCTTCGGTGGGGGGGCGGTGGAGACCCAGTACTTC.

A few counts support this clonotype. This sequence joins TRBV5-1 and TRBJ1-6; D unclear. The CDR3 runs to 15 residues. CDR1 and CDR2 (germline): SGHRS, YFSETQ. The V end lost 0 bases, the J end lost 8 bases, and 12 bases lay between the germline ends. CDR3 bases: TGCGCCAGCAGCTTGGGTCGTGCAACTGATTCACCCCTCCACTTT. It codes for CASSLGRATDSPLHF.

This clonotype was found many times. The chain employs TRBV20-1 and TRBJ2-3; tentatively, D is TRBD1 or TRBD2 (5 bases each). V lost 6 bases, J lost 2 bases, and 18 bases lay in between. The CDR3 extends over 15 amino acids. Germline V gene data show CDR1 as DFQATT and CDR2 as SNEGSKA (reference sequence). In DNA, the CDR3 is TGCAGTGCCGCTACCCCCGGGGACGTCACAGATACGCAGTATTTT. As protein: CSAATPGDVTDTQYF.

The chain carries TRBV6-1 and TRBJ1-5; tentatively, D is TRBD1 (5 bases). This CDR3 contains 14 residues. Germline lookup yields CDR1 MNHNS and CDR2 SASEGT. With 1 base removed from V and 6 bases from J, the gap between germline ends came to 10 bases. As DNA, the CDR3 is TGTGCCAGCAGTGAAGTGAGGGGAGCTCAGCCCCAGCATTTT. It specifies CASSEVRGAQPQHF.

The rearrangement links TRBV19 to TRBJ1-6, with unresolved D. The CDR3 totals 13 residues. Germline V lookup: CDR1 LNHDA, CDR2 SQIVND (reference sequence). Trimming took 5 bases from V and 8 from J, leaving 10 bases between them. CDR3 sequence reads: CASSSVRDSPLHF. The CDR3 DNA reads TGTGCCAGTAGTTCTGTCCGGGATTCACCCCTCCACTTT.

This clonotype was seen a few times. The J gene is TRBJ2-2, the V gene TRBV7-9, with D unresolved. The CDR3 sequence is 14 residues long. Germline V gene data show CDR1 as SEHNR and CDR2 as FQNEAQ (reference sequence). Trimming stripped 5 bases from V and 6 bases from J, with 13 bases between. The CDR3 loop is CASSPLDESGELFF. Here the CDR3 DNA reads TGTGCCAGCAGCCCTCTGGACGAGTCCGGGGAGCTGTTTTTT.

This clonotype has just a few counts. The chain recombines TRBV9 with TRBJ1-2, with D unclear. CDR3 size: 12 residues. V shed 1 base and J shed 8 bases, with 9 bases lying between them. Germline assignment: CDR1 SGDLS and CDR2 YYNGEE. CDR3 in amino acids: CASSVMGSGYTF. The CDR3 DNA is TGTGCCAGCAGCGTAATGGGATCCGGCTACACCTTC. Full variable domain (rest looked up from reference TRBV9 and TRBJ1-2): DSGVTQTPKHLITATGQRVTLRCSPRSGDLSVYWYQQSLDQGLQFLIQYYNGEERAKGNILERFSAQQFPDLHSELNLSSLELGDSALYFCASSVMGSGYTFGSGTRLTVV.

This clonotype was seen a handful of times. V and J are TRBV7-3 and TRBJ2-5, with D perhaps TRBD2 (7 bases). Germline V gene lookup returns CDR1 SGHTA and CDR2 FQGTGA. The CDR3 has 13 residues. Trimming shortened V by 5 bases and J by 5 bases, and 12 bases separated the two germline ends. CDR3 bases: TGTGCCAGCAGCGCCGGGGGGCCGGAGACCCAGTACTTC. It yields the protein CASSAGGPETQYF.

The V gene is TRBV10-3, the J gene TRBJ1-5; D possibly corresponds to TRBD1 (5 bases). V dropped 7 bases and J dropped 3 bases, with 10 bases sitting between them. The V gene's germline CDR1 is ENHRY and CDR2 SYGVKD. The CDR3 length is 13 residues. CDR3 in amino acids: CAITRDVNQPQHF. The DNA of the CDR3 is TGTGCCATCACAAGGGACGTCAATCAGCCCCAGCATTTT.

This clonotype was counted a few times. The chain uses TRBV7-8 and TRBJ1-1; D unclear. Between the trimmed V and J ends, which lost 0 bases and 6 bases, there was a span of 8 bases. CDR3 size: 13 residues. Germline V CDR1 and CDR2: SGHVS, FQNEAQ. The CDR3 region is CASSLAASAEAFF. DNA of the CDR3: TGTGCCAGCAGCTTAGCGGCGTCTGCTGAAGCTTTCTTT.

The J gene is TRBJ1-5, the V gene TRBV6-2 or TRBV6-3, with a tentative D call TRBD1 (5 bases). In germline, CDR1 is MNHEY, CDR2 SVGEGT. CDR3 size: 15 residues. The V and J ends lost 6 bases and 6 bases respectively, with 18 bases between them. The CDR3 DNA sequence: TGTGCCAGCAGGACAAGATTGGGGGGGATTCAGCCCCAGCATTTT. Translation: CASRTRLGGIQPQHF.

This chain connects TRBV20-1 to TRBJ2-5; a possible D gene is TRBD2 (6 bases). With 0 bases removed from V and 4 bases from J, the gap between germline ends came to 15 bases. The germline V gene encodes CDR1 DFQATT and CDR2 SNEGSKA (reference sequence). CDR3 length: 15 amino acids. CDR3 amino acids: CSAREPEGTGETQYF. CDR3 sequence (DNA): TGCAGTGCTAGAGAGCCCGAGGGGACTGGAGAGACCCAGTACTTC.

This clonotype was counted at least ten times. CDR3 bases: TGCGCCAGCAGCCCGTACAGGGAGAACGAGCAGTACTTC. Protein sequence: CASSPYRENEQYF. The chain combines TRBV4-1 with TRBJ2-7; TRBD1 might be the D (6 bases). Germline assignment: CDR1 MGHRA and CDR2 YSYEKL. The V end was cut by 4 bases, the J end by 5 bases, with 12 bases between. The CDR3 sequence is 13 residues long.

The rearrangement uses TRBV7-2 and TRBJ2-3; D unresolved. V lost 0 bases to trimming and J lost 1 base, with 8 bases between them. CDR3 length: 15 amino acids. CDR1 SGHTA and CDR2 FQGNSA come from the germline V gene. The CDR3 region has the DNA TGTGCCAGCAGCTTAGCGCGTTCTCGCACAGATACGCAGTATTTT. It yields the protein CASSLARSRTDTQYF.

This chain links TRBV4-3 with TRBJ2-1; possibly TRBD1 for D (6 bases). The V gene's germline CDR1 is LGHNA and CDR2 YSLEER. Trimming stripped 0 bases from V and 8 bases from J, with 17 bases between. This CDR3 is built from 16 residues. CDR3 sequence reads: CASSQELFLQGHEQFF. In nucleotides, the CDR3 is TGCGCCAGCAGCCAAGAACTATTCTTACAGGGCCATGAGCAGTTCTTC.